The 18 T cell receptor beta chains presented below share a single source sample, sequenced in a study of CD8 T cells in Susac syndrome. After extraction with the RNeasy kit, roughly 0.5 to 1 ug of the RNA was reverse transcribed using random hexamers. TCRdb analysed the immunoSEQ multiplex PCR reads with MiXCR anew, one entry per CDR3 protein. The sample contains approximately 180,000 distinct CDR3 sequences, approximately 96% of which appear only once. The specimen sequenced was CD4+ T cells from PBMCs. The receptors come from a human donor with multiple sclerosis.

The genes are TRBV30 and TRBJ2-7, with D maybe TRBD2 (6 bases). The CDR3 contains 14 residues. Germline CDR1 reads GTSNPN; CDR2 reads SVGIG (reference sequence). Trimming cost V 2 bases and J 0 bases, with 11 bases left between them. CDR3 region: CAWSPGLISYEQYF. CDR3 nucleotides: TGTGCCTGGAGTCCGGGACTCATCTCCTACGAGCAGTACTTC.

The V call is TRBV24-1, the J call TRBJ2-3; D possibly matches TRBD1 or TRBD2 (5 bases each). This CDR3 has 14 amino acids. V was shortened by 8 bases and J by 3 bases, with 14 bases between the two germline ends. CDR1 is KGHDR, CDR2 SFDVKD, per germline. The CDR3 loop reads CATNGDVWTDTQYF. As DNA, the CDR3 is TGTGCCACCAATGGGGACGTTTGGACAGATACGCAGTATTTT.

V and J are TRBV3-1 and TRBJ1-2; TRBD1 is a possible D gene (5 bases). CDR1 is LGHDT, CDR2 YNNKEL, per germline (reference sequence). This CDR3 has 16 amino acids. V was clipped by 0 bases and J by 4 bases, with 15 bases between them. CDR3 residues: CASSQDIVGRAYGYTF. CDR3 DNA sequence: TGTGCCAGCAGCCAAGATATAGTCGGCAGGGCCTATGGCTACACCTTC.

This chain joins TRBV5-1 and TRBJ2-5; D is ambiguous. V lost 3 bases, J lost 5 bases, and 11 bases lay in between. The CDR3 covers 13 residues. CDR1 is SGHRS, CDR2 YFSETQ, per germline. CDR3 DNA: TGCGCCAGCAGCTCGACAACATTGGAGACCCAGTACTTC. Translating gives CASSSTTLETQYF.

The chain couples TRBV6-5 to TRBJ1-6; D is ambiguous. Germline assignment: CDR1 MNHEY and CDR2 SVGAGI. The CDR3 sequence is 13 residues long. Trimming removed 5 bases at V and 6 bases at J, with 8 bases between. The CDR3: CASSRGINSPLHF. The CDR3 DNA is TGTGCCAGCAGTCGAGGTATTAATTCACCCCTCCACTTT.

This clonotype occurred once. The J gene is TRBJ1-6, the V gene TRBV3-1; possibly TRBD1 for D (5 bases). The CDR3 is made up of 13 amino acids. Germline CDR1 LGHDT, CDR2 YNNKEL (reference sequence). V was cut by 0 bases and J by 9 bases, with 6 bases left in between. The CDR3 DNA reads TGTGCCAGCAGCCAAGATCAGGGTTCACCCCTCCACTTT. This gives the protein CASSQDQGSPLHF.

DNA of the CDR3: TGTGCCAGCAGTATTGAGGGGAACACCGGGGAGCTGTTTTTT. Encoded protein: CASSIEGNTGELFF. The chain has TRBV2 and TRBJ2-2; a weak D match, TRBD2 (5 bases). This CDR3 is 14 amino acids long. V dropped 5 bases and J dropped 1 base, with 8 bases sitting between them. Per the germline V gene, CDR1 is SNHLY and CDR2 is FYNNEI.

The V gene is TRBV30, the J gene TRBJ1-3; D remains unclear. The V end was cut by 7 bases, the J end by 0 bases, with 10 bases between. The germline V gene has CDR1 GTSNPN and CDR2 SVGIG (reference sequence). The CDR3 is 13 residues long. The CDR3 DNA sequence: TGTGCCTCCTCAAGGGTCTCTGGAAACACCATATATTTT. Protein product: CASSRVSGNTIYF.

This chain connects TRBV6-2 or TRBV6-3 to TRBJ1-1; D ambiguous. In germline, CDR1 is MNHEY, CDR2 SVGEGT. This CDR3 is 13 amino acids long. Trimming cost V 6 bases and J 8 bases, with 16 bases left between them. The CDR3 DNA is TGTGCCAGCAGCCCTCCTCCTGGGAGGGAAGCTTTCTTT. This codes for CASSPPPGREAFF.

V usage is TRBV19 and J usage is TRBJ1-1; TRBD1 is a possible D gene (6 bases). Germline lookup yields CDR1 LNHDA and CDR2 SQIVND (reference sequence). CDR3 size: 16 residues. Trimming took 7 bases from V and 5 from J, leaving 23 bases between them. The chain's CDR3 is CASKTTGGRVSTEAFF. CDR3 DNA: TGTGCCAGTAAAACGACCGGGGGCAGGGTGTCAACTGAAGCTTTCTTT.

This clonotype was found once. This chain joins TRBV29-1 and TRBJ2-7; D gene unclear. The CDR3 runs to 12 residues. V was cut by 4 bases and J by 4 bases, with 11 bases left in between. CDR1 and CDR2 (germline): SQVTM, ANQGSEA. The CDR3 sequence is CSVGMNSYEQYF. The CDR3 bases are TGCAGCGTTGGGATGAATTCATACGAGCAGTACTTC.

This sequence joins TRBV28 and TRBJ2-7; D ambiguous. In germline, CDR1 is MDHEN, CDR2 SYDVKM. The ends were cut back, 2 bases at V and 7 bases at J, with 9 bases in the middle. CDR3 size: 12 residues. CDR3 residues: CASSLLGREQYF. The DNA of the CDR3 is TGTGCCAGCAGTTTACTAGGAAGGGAGCAGTACTTC.

V is TRBV18 and J is TRBJ1-1; tentatively, D is TRBD1 (5 bases). Per germline, CDR1 KGHSH and CDR2 LQKENI. V shed 5 bases and J shed 6 bases, with 19 bases lying between them. This CDR3 has 15 amino acids. The CDR3 is CASSTSIWGISEAFF. As DNA, the CDR3 is TGTGCCAGCTCAACCTCAATATGGGGCATCTCTGAAGCTTTCTTT.

The J gene is TRBJ2-1, the V gene TRBV28; no clear D. CDR1 is MDHEN and CDR2 is SYDVKM in the germline V gene. The ends were cut back, 3 bases at V and 9 bases at J, with 6 bases in the middle. CDR3 length equals 11 residues. CDR3 region: CASSFALEQFF. CDR3 coding DNA: TGTGCCAGCAGTTTTGCGCTTGAGCAGTTCTTC.

The chain joins TRBV20-1 to TRBJ2-2; D is possibly TRBD1 or TRBD2 (6 bases each). The germline gives CDR1 DFQATT, CDR2 SNEGSKA (reference sequence). Between the trimmed V and J ends, which lost 0 bases and 5 bases, there was a span of 19 bases. The CDR3 is 17 amino acids. DNA of the CDR3: TGCAGTGCTAGAGAGGCCCGGGGGCTAGGGAGAACCGGGGAGCTGTTTTTT. Translation: CSAREARGLGRTGELFF.

This sequence joins TRBV20-1 and TRBJ2-2; TRBD2 matches at 9 bases. CDR3 size: 16 residues. The junction had 8 bases not matched to a gene; V was cut back by 0 bases and J by 6 bases. CDR1 is DFQATT and CDR2 is SNEGSKA in the germline V gene (reference sequence). CDR3 DNA sequence: TGCAGTGCTAGAGATCAGAGGCGGGGGGGAGCCGGGGAGCTGTTTTTT. Amino acid sequence: CSARDQRRGGAGELFF.

The chain has TRBV20-1 and TRBJ1-2; D is possibly TRBD1 (5 bases). Germline V CDR1 and CDR2: DFQATT, SNEGSKA (reference sequence). V was pared by 1 base and J by 3 bases, with 15 bases between. CDR3 length equals 15 residues. CDR3 coding DNA: TGCAGTGCTAGAGTCGGTCGACAGACTTACTATGGCTACACCTTC. Its translation: CSARVGRQTYYGYTF.

The chain links TRBV7-3 to TRBJ2-1; 7 bases match TRBD2. The CDR3 covers 15 residues. CDR1 is SGHTA and CDR2 is FQGTGA in the germline V gene. V dropped 2 bases and J dropped 0; count of bases not matched to a gene: 1. This CDR3 reads CASSLLAASYNEQFF. The CDR3 DNA sequence: TGTGCCAGCAGCTTACTAGCGGCCTCCTACAATGAGCAGTTCTTC.